This T cell receptor beta chain emerged from a study of PD-1 blockade in classical Hodgkin lymphoma. Study at large: Patients had nivolumab dosed at 3 mg/kg, delivered intravenously every 2 weeks.

The CDR3 spans 14 residues. Germline values: CDR1 SNHLY, CDR2 FYNNEI. Trimming took 6 bases from V and 0 from J, leaving 11 bases between them. Clones were sequenced by immunoSEQ multiplex PCR, and TCRdb holds only the in-frame ones, with some missing. The repertoire holds fewer than 80,000 clones, with roughly two thirds as singletons. With no exception, relapse followed autologous stem cell transplantation in all patients, and brentuximab vedotin exposure varied. Sample: peripheral blood mononuclear cells (PBMCs), taken before the second cycle of nivolumab. The J gene is TRBJ1-1, the V gene TRBV2; possibly TRBD1 for D (6 bases). The TCR comes from a human donor with classical Hodgkin lymphoma. The CDR3 loop is CASSPGQLNTEAFF. Here the CDR3 DNA reads TGTGCCAGCAGCCCAGGACAGCTGAACACTGAAGCTTTCTTT.